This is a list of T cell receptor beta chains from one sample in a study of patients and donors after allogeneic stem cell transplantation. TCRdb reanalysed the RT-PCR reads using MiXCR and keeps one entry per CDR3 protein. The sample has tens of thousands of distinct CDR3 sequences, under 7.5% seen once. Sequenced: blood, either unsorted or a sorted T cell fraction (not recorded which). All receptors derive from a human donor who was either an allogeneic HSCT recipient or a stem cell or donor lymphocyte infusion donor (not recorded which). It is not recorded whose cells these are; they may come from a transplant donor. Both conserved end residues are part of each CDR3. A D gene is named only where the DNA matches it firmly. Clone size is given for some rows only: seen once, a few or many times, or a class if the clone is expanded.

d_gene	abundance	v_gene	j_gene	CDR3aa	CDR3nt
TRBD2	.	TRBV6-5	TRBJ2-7	CASSYSTSRGAYEQYF	TGTGCCAGCAGTTACTCGACTAGCAGAGGGGCCTACGAGCAGTACTTC
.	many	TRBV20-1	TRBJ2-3	CSARMGLGTDTQYF	TGCAGTGCTAGAATGGGGCTTGGGACAGATACGCAGTATTTT
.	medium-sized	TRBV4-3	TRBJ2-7	CASSQEDIGEQYF	TGCGCCAGCAGCCAAGAAGACATAGGCGAGCAGTACTTC
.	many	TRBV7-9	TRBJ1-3	CASSLASGGAGNTIYF	TGTGCCAGCAGCTTAGCGTCGGGAGGGGCTGGAAACACCATATATTTT
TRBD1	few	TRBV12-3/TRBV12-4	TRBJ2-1	CASRTTGGPSSYNEQFF	TGTGCCAGCAGAACCACAGGGGGGCCTAGCTCCTACAATGAGCAGTTCTTC
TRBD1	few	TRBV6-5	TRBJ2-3	CASSYSGTGPTQYF	TGTGCCAGCAGTTACAGTGGGACAGGACCGACGCAGTATTTT
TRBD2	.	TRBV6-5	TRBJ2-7	CASRPLAGSYEQYF	TGTGCCAGCCGACCACTAGCGGGTTCCTACGAGCAGTACTTC
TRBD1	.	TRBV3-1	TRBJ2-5	CASRNRGQMETQYF	TGTGCCAGCAGAAACAGGGGGCAGATGGAGACCCAGTACTTC
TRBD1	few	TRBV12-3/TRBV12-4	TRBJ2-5	CASSRTGVETQYF	TGTGCCAGCAGCCGTACAGGGGTTGAGACCCAGTACTTC
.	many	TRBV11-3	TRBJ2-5	CASSVSGLQGTQYF	TGTGCCAGCAGCGTTTCGGGACTACAGGGGACCCAGTACTTC
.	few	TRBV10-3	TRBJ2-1	CATKRGREQFF	TGTGCCACGAAGAGGGGCAGGGAGCAGTTCTTC
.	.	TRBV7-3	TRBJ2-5	CASSLLGSQETQYF	TGTGCCAGCAGCTTATTGGGCTCCCAAGAGACCCAGTACTTC
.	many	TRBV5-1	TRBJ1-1	CASSLDGDLNTEAFF	TGCGCCAGCAGCTTGGACGGGGACCTGAACACTGAAGCTTTCTTT
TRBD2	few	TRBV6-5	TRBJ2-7	CASSYPGLAEQYF	TGTGCCAGCAGTTACCCGGGACTAGCGGAGCAGTACTTC
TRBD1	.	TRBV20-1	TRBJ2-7	CSASKPTGATYEQYF	TGCAGTGCTAGCAAGCCTACAGGGGCAACCTACGAGCAGTACTTC
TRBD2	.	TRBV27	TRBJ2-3	CASSFRLAGGPLRITDTQYF	TGTGCCAGCAGTTTTAGACTAGCGGGAGGACCTCTCCGCATCACAGATACGCAGTATTTT
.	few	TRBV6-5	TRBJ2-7	CASSYSWTEYSYEQYF	TGTGCCAGCAGTTACTCGTGGACAGAATACTCCTACGAGCAGTACTTC
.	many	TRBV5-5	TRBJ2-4	CASSLGVAKNIQYF	TGTGCCAGCAGCTTGGGGGTAGCCAAAAACATTCAGTACTTC
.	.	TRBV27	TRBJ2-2	CASSLLRGAGELFF	TGTGCCAGCAGTCTCCTGAGGGGTGCCGGGGAGCTGTTTTTT
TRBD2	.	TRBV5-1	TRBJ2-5	CASSLAKREGTQYF	TGCGCCAGCAGCTTGGCCAAGCGGGAGGGGACCCAGTACTTC